Each of the 29 T cell receptor beta chains below was sequenced from the same sample in a study of blood T cell repertoires in COVID-19. Sequenced by immunoSEQ multiplex PCR; TCRdb stores in-frame clones only, minus some. The sample consists of around 320,000 clones, roughly 90% of them appearing once. Sequences were obtained from PBMCs or T cells enriched from blood (not recorded which). The receptors stem from a woman aged 30 to 39 who had been exposed to COVID-19.

The chain links TRBV12-5 to TRBJ2-3, with D uncertain. Per germline, CDR1 LGHNT and CDR2 FRNRAP. The CDR3 consists of 13 residues. Deletions cut 4 bases from V and 3 bases from J, with 8 bases between. CDR3: CASGSSGTDTQYF. The DNA for the CDR3 is TGTGCTAGTGGTTCATCCGGGACAGATACGCAGTATTTT.

The V and J genes are TRBV6-2 or TRBV6-3 and TRBJ2-3; weak D call: TRBD1 (7 bases). Trimming removed 5 bases from V and 6 bases from J, with 15 bases in between. From germline, CDR1 is MNHEY and CDR2 SVGEGT. The CDR3 is made up of 14 amino acids. The CDR3 DNA reads as TGTGCCAGCAGTGGAGGGGGCAACGGGGATACGCAGTATTTT. Protein: CASSGGGNGDTQYF.

This rearrangement joins TRBV5-1 to TRBJ2-2; the D gene is possibly TRBD1 (6 bases). Germline loops: CDR1 SGHRS, CDR2 YFSETQ. The CDR3 is made up of 14 amino acids. Trimming left V 4 bases short and J 3 bases short, with 10 bases between. The CDR3 bases are TGCGCCAGCAGCCTCTACAGGGACACCGGGGAGCTGTTTTTT. Translating gives CASSLYRDTGELFF.

In this sample, this clone turned up once. V is TRBV5-1 and J is TRBJ2-3; D not resolved. CDR1 and CDR2 from the germline V gene are SGHRS and YFSETQ. The CDR3 extends over 12 amino acids. Trimming pared 1 base from V and 5 bases from J, leaving 5 bases between. The CDR3 coding sequence is TGCGCCAGCAGCTTGTACGGAGATACGCAGTATTTT. It is translated as CASSLYGDTQYF.

The chain combines TRBV7-9 with TRBJ1-2; 10 bases line up with TRBD1. This CDR3 contains 14 residues. Germline loops: CDR1 SEHNR, CDR2 FQNEAQ (reference sequence). V trimming: 5 bases; J trimming: 5 bases; junction bases outside the gene matches: 5. The CDR3 here is CASSPPGQGYGYTF. The CDR3 DNA is TGTGCCAGCAGCCCACCGGGACAGGGGTATGGCTACACCTTC. Based on the CDR3 plus reference TRBV7-9 and TRBJ1-2, the full variable domain is DTGVSQNPRHKITKRGQNVTFRCDPISEHNRLYWYRQTLGQGPEFLTYFQNEAQLEKSRLLSDRFSAERPKGSFSTLEIQRTEQGDSAMYLCASSPPGQGYGYTFGSGTRLTVV.

The J gene is TRBJ1-1, the V gene TRBV21-1; the DNA was not compared with TRBD1, the D call given in the table. TRBV21-1 is a listed pseudogene. The CDR3 length is 19 residues. This CDR3 reads CASSRSKTGRQGVNTEAFF. Here the CDR3 DNA reads TGTGCCAGCAGCAGATCAAAGACAGGACGACAGGGGGTGAATACTGAAGCTTTCTTT.

This clone was picked up one time. The CDR3 protein is CASSPTVGRNEKLFF. The CDR3 nucleotides read TGTGCCAGTAGTCCGACAGTGGGGCGGAACGAAAAACTGTTTTTT. The chain recombines TRBV19 with TRBJ1-4, with D perhaps matching TRBD1 (5 bases). This CDR3 comprises 15 residues. The germline V and J ends were trimmed by 5 bases and 8 bases, with 18 bases remaining between them. CDR1 is LNHDA and CDR2 is SQIVND in the germline V gene (reference sequence).

This clone showed up just once. CDR3 residues: CASSESGNDEAFF. The DNA for the CDR3 is TGTGCCAGCAGTGAGTCAGGGAACGATGAAGCTTTCTTT. The chain uses TRBV6-1 and TRBJ1-1, with D possibly TRBD1 on 5 matching bases. CDR3 size: 13 residues. Germline V gene sequence: CDR1 MNHNS, CDR2 SASEGT. V dropped 3 bases and J dropped 7 bases, with 12 bases sitting between them.

This clone has just one count. The chain recombines TRBV18 with TRBJ2-3, with D uncertain. Germline values: CDR1 KGHSH, CDR2 LQKENI. The CDR3 spans 15 residues. V lost 0 bases, J lost 3 bases, and 10 bases lay in between. The CDR3 here is CASSPPSAWTDTQYF. The CDR3 nucleotides are TGTGCCAGCTCACCACCGAGCGCGTGGACAGATACGCAGTATTTT.

V is TRBV6-5 and J is TRBJ2-5; D unresolved. V lost 9 bases to trimming and J lost 4 bases, with 12 bases between them. The CDR3 consists of 12 residues. CDR1 and CDR2 (germline): MNHEY, SVGAGI. The CDR3 coding sequence is TGTGCCAGTTCAGAAGAAAGAGAGACCCAGTACTTC. Encoded protein: CASSEERETQYF.

The J gene is TRBJ2-1, the V gene TRBV4-1; 7 nucleotides line up with TRBD2. CDR3 length equals 16 residues. Per germline, CDR1 MGHRA and CDR2 YSYEKL. With V trimmed by 4 bases and J by 1 base, 7 bases remained unmatched. The CDR3 here is CASSPWTSRSYNEQFF. CDR3 DNA: TGCGCCAGCAGCCCATGGACTAGTAGGTCCTACAATGAGCAGTTCTTC.

This clone was picked up one time. The J gene is TRBJ2-7, the V gene TRBV2, with 10 bases identical to TRBD2. V lost 7 bases and J lost 6; bases outside the gene matches: 6. Germline V CDR1 and CDR2: SNHLY, FYNNEI. The CDR3 is made up of 13 amino acids. This CDR3 reads CASTGTSELEQYF. Written as DNA, the CDR3 is TGTGCCAGCACCGGGACTAGCGAGCTCGAGCAGTACTTC. Drawing the rest from reference TRBV2 and TRBJ2-7, the complete variable domain is EPEVTQTPSHQVTQMGQEVILRCVPISNHLYFYWYRQILGQKVEFLVSFYNNEISEKSEIFDDQFSVERPDGSNFTLKIRSTKLEDSAMYFCASTGTSELEQYFGPGTRLTVT.

The genes are TRBV25-1 and TRBJ1-1, with TRBD1 as a possible D gene (6 bases). This CDR3 is built from 15 residues. Per germline, CDR1 MGHDK and CDR2 SYGVNS. Trimming took off 11 bases at V and 0 bases at J, with 19 bases between the two ends. The CDR3 DNA sequence: TGTGCCGAACCCACAGGGATGGCGCTGAACACTGAAGCTTTCTTT. This encodes CAEPTGMALNTEAFF.

The chain combines TRBV5-1 with TRBJ2-7; TRBD2 matches at 8 bases. V dropped 5 bases and J dropped 0; count of bases not matched to a gene: 13. The CDR3 consists of 17 residues. CDR1 and CDR2 (germline): SGHRS, YFSETQ. The CDR3 DNA sequence: TGCGCCAGCAGGTGGGAGAGCGGGGGCCATAGCTCCTACGAGCAGTACTTC. This translates into CASRWESGGHSSYEQYF.

The V gene is TRBV3-1 (or the pseudogene TRBV3-2), the J gene TRBJ1-1; no clear D. Germline loops: CDR1 LGHDT, CDR2 YNNKEL (reference sequence). The V and J ends lost 2 bases and 1 base respectively, with 5 bases between them. CDR3 size: 13 residues. The CDR3 loop is CASSQLSNTEAFF. CDR3 coding DNA: TGTGCCAGCAGCCAACTTTCGAACACTGAAGCTTTCTTT.

The chain recombines TRBV5-1 with TRBJ1-2; 7 bases match TRBD1. CDR3 length: 16 amino acids. CDR1 is SGHRS, CDR2 YFSETQ, per germline. With 0 bases clipped from V and 5 bases from J, the junction kept 10 bases outside the gene matches. The CDR3 DNA follows: TGCGCCAGCAGCTTGGCGTCGCGGACAGGACTTTATGGCTACACCTTC. This gives the protein CASSLASRTGLYGYTF.

This rearrangement joins TRBV7-8 to TRBJ2-7; 9 bases fit TRBD1. The CDR3 sequence is 15 residues long. The germline V gene encodes CDR1 SGHVS and CDR2 FQNEAQ. V trimming: 6 bases; J trimming: 2 bases; junction bases outside the gene matches: 8. In nucleotides, the CDR3 is TGTGCCAGCAGTCCGGGACAGGGTTTCGCCTACGAGCAGTACTTC. Protein: CASSPGQGFAYEQYF.

This chain connects TRBV4-3 to TRBJ1-3; D is unclear. V was trimmed by 4 bases and J by 4 bases, leaving 17 bases between them. The germline V gene encodes CDR1 LGHNA and CDR2 YSLEER. The length of the CDR3 is 16 residues. DNA of the CDR3: TGCGCCAGCAGCCTAAGACTGCCCGGATCAGGAAACACCATATATTTT. This gives the protein CASSLRLPGSGNTIYF.

The chain employs TRBV4-2 and TRBJ2-1; 12 bases agree with TRBD2. Unmatched junction bases numbered 7, after V lost 1 base and J lost 9 bases. Per germline, CDR1 LGHNA and CDR2 YNFKEQ. This CDR3 has 16 amino acids. The DNA for the CDR3 is TGTGCCAGCAGCCAAGTAGCTAGCGGGGGGGCGAGTGAGCAGTTCTTC. As protein: CASSQVASGGASEQFF.

This chain joins TRBV7-9 and TRBJ2-2, with 8 bases lining up with TRBD1. This CDR3 region has 16 residues. The ends lost 0 bases at V and 6 bases at J; junction bases unmatched: 6. Germline V CDR1 and CDR2: SEHNR, FQNEAQ (reference sequence). CDR3 bases: TGTGCCAGCAGCTTAGCGCCCAGGGGGCGGTCCGGGGAGCTGTTTTTT. Residues: CASSLAPRGRSGELFF.

The chain employs TRBV11-2 and TRBJ1-1, with 7 bases that match TRBD1. In germline, CDR1 is SGHAT, CDR2 FQNNGV. V was clipped by 4 bases and J by 4 bases; unmatched bases: 6. The CDR3 extends over 14 amino acids. CDR3 nucleotide sequence: TGTGCCAGCAGCTCCATGGCAGGGGGCACTGAAGCTTTCTTT. Protein sequence: CASSSMAGGTEAFF.

The chain joins TRBV7-9 to TRBJ1-2; 10 positions agree with TRBD1. The V gene's germline CDR1 is SEHNR and CDR2 FQNEAQ (reference sequence). There are 15 residues in the CDR3. J lost 7 bases, V lost 1 base, and 6 bases had no gene match. The CDR3 DNA sequence: TGTGCCAGCAGCTTAGGGGCGACAGGGGGCTTTGGCTACACCTTC. Translation gives CASSLGATGGFGYTF.

This clone has only one observation. The rearrangement links TRBV9 to TRBJ1-6; 8 nucleotides agree with TRBD1. With V trimmed by 3 bases and J by 0 bases, 14 bases remained unmatched. This CDR3 has 20 residues. Germline CDR1 reads SGDLS; CDR2 reads YYNGEE. CDR3 region: CASSARDRRIDGSYNSPLHF. The CDR3 bases are TGTGCCAGCAGCGCAAGGGACAGGCGAATTGACGGCTCCTATAATTCACCCCTCCACTTT. Full variable domain (remainder filled in from reference TRBV9 and TRBJ1-6): DSGVTQTPKHLITATGQRVTLRCSPRSGDLSVYWYQQSLDQGLQFLIQYYNGEERAKGNILERFSAQQFPDLHSELNLSSLELGDSALYFCASSARDRRIDGSYNSPLHFGNGTRLTVT.

The chain is built from TRBV4-2 and TRBJ1-6, with a weak D call TRBD1 (5 bases). Between the trimmed V and J ends, which lost 5 bases and 1 base, there was a span of 12 bases. The CDR3 has 16 amino acids. CDR1 and CDR2 (germline): LGHNA, YNFKEQ. The CDR3 DNA is TGTGCCAGCAGCGTGGAGCAGGGTTCCTATAATTCACCCCTCCACTTT. Its protein is CASSVEQGSYNSPLHF.

The genes are TRBV3-1 (or the pseudogene TRBV3-2) and TRBJ1-1; 8 positions match TRBD1. This CDR3 spans 13 amino acids. J was trimmed by 6 bases and V by 4 bases; bases with no gene match: 4. Germline loops: CDR1 LGHDT, CDR2 YNNKEL (reference sequence). CDR3 DNA: TGTGCCAGCAGCCCGACAGGGGAAGCTGAAGCTTTCTTT. Protein product: CASSPTGEAEAFF.

This clone showed up just once. The chain joins TRBV6-5 to TRBJ1-2; D possibly corresponds to TRBD1 (6 bases). The CDR3 is made up of 15 amino acids. With 3 bases removed from V and 5 bases from J, the gap between germline ends came to 16 bases. Germline CDR1 and CDR2: MNHEY and SVGAGI. Here the CDR3 reads CASSYYQGMIYGYTF. The CDR3 nucleotides read TGTGCCAGCAGTTATTACCAGGGGATGATTTATGGCTACACCTTC.

The chain combines TRBV6-4 with TRBJ2-1; TRBD2 aligns across 13 bases. The V gene's germline CDR1 is MRHNA and CDR2 SNTAGT. This CDR3 region has 15 residues. The J segment lost 10 bases and the V segment lost 6 bases, leaving 9 bases of the junction unmatched. The CDR3 loop reads CASSDTSGGAEEQFF. The CDR3 DNA reads as TGTGCCAGCAGCGATACTAGCGGGGGGGCGGAGGAGCAGTTCTTC.

The V and J genes are TRBV3-1 (or the pseudogene TRBV3-2) and TRBJ2-5, with D tentatively TRBD1 (5 bases). The CDR3 runs 13 residues. V was clipped by 1 base and J by 5 bases, with 8 bases between them. Germline CDR1 is LGHDT and CDR2 is YNNKEL (reference sequence). As DNA, the CDR3 is TGTGCCAGCAGCCAAGTAGGGGCGGAGACCCAGTACTTC. Translating it yields CASSQVGAETQYF.

This chain uses TRBV27 with TRBJ1-3, with 7 bases aligning to TRBD1. The CDR3 has 18 residues. V dropped 0 bases and J dropped 0; count of bases not matched to a gene: 8. The V gene's germline CDR1 is MNHEY and CDR2 SMNVEV (reference sequence). The CDR3 loop is CASSLSGRGTYSGNTIYF. In nucleotides, the CDR3 is TGTGCCAGCAGTTTATCGGGCAGGGGGACCTACTCTGGAAACACCATATATTTT.